Below are 15 T cell receptor beta chains sequenced from a single sample in a study of vaccination effects on CD4 cells after COVID-19. Which antigens these TCRs recognize remains unknown. ViraFEST expansion of antigen-specific CD4+ T cells with viral peptide pools preceded sequencing. Subsequent to 10 days of culture, CD4+ T cells were isolated. The person had a PCR-confirmed SARS-CoV-2 infection during March to December 2020. Vaccination of participants consisted of two doses of either the BNT162b2 or mRNA-1273 vaccine. TCRdb keeps only in-frame clones here, not all; method: immunoSEQ multiplex PCR. The sample contains roughly 15,000 clones, about three quarters of which appear only once. The sample consisted of CD4+ T cells from PBMCs cultured with SARS-CoV-2 spike peptides, taken after COVID-19 vaccination. These receptors originate from a human donor who had a prior SARS-CoV-2 infection.

This chain joins TRBV6-5 and TRBJ2-7, with D perhaps TRBD2 (5 bases). In germline, CDR1 is MNHEY, CDR2 SVGAGI. The V gene lost 6 bases and the J gene lost 4 bases, with 13 bases spanning the gap. This CDR3 is built from 13 residues. DNA of the CDR3: TGTGCCAGCAGGCCACGTAGGGAGTACGAGCAGTACTTC. Protein sequence: CASRPRREYEQYF.

The J gene is TRBJ2-1, the V gene TRBV9; 8 bases line up with TRBD2. CDR3 length equals 15 residues. CDR1 SGDLS and CDR2 YYNGEE come from the germline V gene. The V gene end was trimmed by 4 bases and the J gene end by 9 bases; junction bases not matched to a gene: 12. In nucleotides, the CDR3 is TGTGCCAGCAGCAACCGGGGGGGCGATACAGGTGAGCAGTTCTTC. As protein: CASSNRGGDTGEQFF.

This sequence joins TRBV7-2 and TRBJ1-1; D is perhaps TRBD1 (5 bases). V was clipped by 3 bases and J by 4 bases, with 18 bases between them. This CDR3 has 16 amino acids. Germline V gives CDR1 SGHTA, CDR2 FQGNSA. CDR3 coding DNA: TGTGCCAGCAGCTTGGGTCACGGCGGGGCGGGCACTGAAGCTTTCTTT. This sequence encodes CASSLGHGGAGTEAFF.

The V gene is TRBV2, the J gene TRBJ2-5; tentatively, D is TRBD1 or TRBD2 (5 bases each). Trimming removed 3 bases at V and 4 bases at J, with 12 bases between. This CDR3 is 14 amino acids long. CDR1 is SNHLY and CDR2 is FYNNEI in the germline V gene. The CDR3 region is CASSEGTRGETQYF. The CDR3 nucleotides read TGTGCCAGCAGTGAGGGTACTAGGGGAGAGACCCAGTACTTC.

The V and J genes are TRBV2 and TRBJ2-7; 9 nucleotides agree with TRBD1. The CDR3 loop spans 15 amino acids. The germline CDR1 and CDR2 sequences are SNHLY and FYNNEI. V was pared by 7 bases and J by 0 bases, with 7 bases of the junction left unmatched. The CDR3: CASKGDRVYSYEQYF. DNA of the CDR3: TGTGCCAGCAAAGGGGACAGGGTTTACTCCTACGAGCAGTACTTC. Full variable domain (outside the CDR3, taken from reference TRBV2 and TRBJ2-7): EPEVTQTPSHQVTQMGQEVILRCVPISNHLYFYWYRQILGQKVEFLVSFYNNEISEKSEIFDDQFSVERPDGSNFTLKIRSTKLEDSAMYFCASKGDRVYSYEQYFGPGTRLTVT.

The chain is built from TRBV5-4 and TRBJ2-3; TRBD2 agrees at 8 bases. The CDR3 length is 15 residues. Germline V gives CDR1 SGHNT, CDR2 YYREEE (reference sequence). The J segment lost 0 bases and the V segment lost 6 bases, leaving 6 bases of the junction unmatched. CDR3 DNA: TGTGCCAGCAAACTCGGGGGGGAGAGCACAGATACGCAGTATTTT. This gives the protein CASKLGGESTDTQYF.

The chain combines TRBV4-2 with TRBJ1-3; the D is unclear. This CDR3 has 19 amino acids. Germline-derived CDR1 and CDR2 are LGHNA and YNFKEQ. Deletions cut 0 bases from V and 1 base from J, with 19 bases between. The CDR3 DNA sequence: TGTGCCAGCAGCCAAGATTGGGGTGGTAGGGTGATATCTGGAAACACCATATATTTT. This gives the protein CASSQDWGGRVISGNTIYF.

This rearrangement joins TRBV2 to TRBJ1-5; 7 bases are a match to TRBD1. The V gene end was trimmed by 6 bases and the J gene end by 3 bases; junction bases not matched to a gene: 8. Germline V CDR1 and CDR2: SNHLY, FYNNEI. The CDR3 length is 15 residues. The DNA for the CDR3 is TGTGCCAGCAGCATTTTGGGACAGATCAATCAGCCCCAGCATTTT. It yields the protein CASSILGQINQPQHF. The complete variable domain, with remaining parts taken from reference TRBV2 and TRBJ1-5, reads EPEVTQTPSHQVTQMGQEVILRCVPISNHLYFYWYRQILGQKVEFLVSFYNNEISEKSEIFDDQFSVERPDGSNFTLKIRSTKLEDSAMYFCASSILGQINQPQHFGDGTRLSIL.

This chain uses TRBV7-6 with TRBJ1-5; D might be TRBD1 (5 bases). The CDR3 is made up of 15 amino acids. V shed 0 bases and J shed 4 bases, with 10 bases lying between them. The germline V gene has CDR1 SGHVS and CDR2 FNYEAQ. This CDR3 reads CASSLAGGVNQPQHF. In DNA form, the CDR3 reads TGTGCCAGCAGCTTAGCAGGAGGGGTAAATCAGCCCCAGCATTTT. Based on the CDR3 plus reference TRBV7-6 and TRBJ1-5, the full variable domain is GAGVSQSPRYKVTKRGQDVALRCDPISGHVSLYWYRQALGQGPEFLTYFNYEAQQDKSGLPNDRFSAERPEGSISTLTIQRTEQRDSAMYRCASSLAGGVNQPQHFGDGTRLSIL.

A few counts support this clone. The rearrangement links TRBV4-1 to TRBJ2-5, with 7 bases that match TRBD2. V was pared by 5 bases and J by 1 base, with 10 bases of the junction left unmatched. In germline, CDR1 is MGHRA, CDR2 YSYEKL. The CDR3 consists of 16 residues. CDR3 sequence (DNA): TGCGCCAGCAGCGCCCGACTAGCCCCAAGCCAAGAGACCCAGTACTTC. The encoded protein is CASSARLAPSQETQYF.

The chain has TRBV20-1 and TRBJ2-3, with D unresolved. CDR1 and CDR2 from the germline V gene are DFQATT and SNEGSKA (reference sequence). V was trimmed by 3 bases and J by 0 bases, leaving 10 bases between them. CDR3 size: 14 residues. The CDR3 region is CSASRPLSTDTQYF. The CDR3 DNA reads TGCAGTGCTAGTCGACCCCTTAGCACAGATACGCAGTATTTT.

The chain recombines TRBV5-1 with TRBJ2-3; tentatively, D is TRBD2 (5 bases). Per the germline V gene, CDR1 is SGHRS and CDR2 is YFSETQ. This CDR3 region has 13 residues. Trimming took off 0 bases at V and 5 bases at J, with 7 bases between the two ends. The CDR3 nucleotides are TGCGCCAGCAGCTTGGTCCGGGGAGATACGCAGTATTTT. Its protein product is CASSLVRGDTQYF. Full variable domain (remainder filled in from reference TRBV5-1 and TRBJ2-3): KAGVTQTPRYLIKTRGQQVTLSCSPISGHRSVSWYQQTPGQGLQFLFEYFSETQRNKGNFPGRFSGRQFSNSRSEMNVSTLELGDSALYLCASSLVRGDTQYFGPGTRLTVL.

This clone was observed a few times. The rearrangement links TRBV5-1 to TRBJ2-7, with D maybe TRBD2 (6 bases). Germline values: CDR1 SGHRS, CDR2 YFSETQ. The CDR3 totals 14 residues. The germline V and J ends were trimmed by 0 bases and 4 bases, with 11 bases remaining between them. The CDR3 DNA sequence: TGCGCCAGCAGCTTGGTGGGGGGAGGATACGAGCAGTACTTC. Protein product: CASSLVGGGYEQYF.

This chain links TRBV29-1 with TRBJ2-2; possible D gene TRBD1, 6 bases. V was cut by 6 bases and J by 0 bases, with 8 bases left in between. The CDR3 totals 13 residues. Germline V gene lookup returns CDR1 SQVTM and CDR2 ANQGSEA. The CDR3 bases are TGCAGCGTCTACAGGGCGAACACCGGGGAGCTGTTTTTT. This codes for CSVYRANTGELFF.

V and J are TRBV19 and TRBJ2-3; 10 bases agree with TRBD2. Germline V gene sequence: CDR1 LNHDA, CDR2 SQIVND (reference sequence). The CDR3 contains 17 residues. V shed 1 base and J 2 bases; nucleotides not matched to a gene: 6. CDR3 in DNA: TGTGCCAGTAGTATAGCTGGTCTAGCGGGGGCCACAGATACGCAGTATTTT. This sequence encodes CASSIAGLAGATDTQYF.